Sequencing of this TCR beta chain was carried out in a study of shared T cell receptors in the human thymus. TCRdb's copy holds only in-frame clones and misses some; the assay was immunoSEQ multiplex PCR. The table lists about 710,000 clones, 70% to 90% of them singletons. The trim removed 6 bases at V and 3 bases at J, leaving 10 bases unmatched. The CDR3 is made up of 16 amino acids. Looked up from germline, CDR1 is SNHLY and CDR2 is FYNNEI. The same data also went into a second study, on human thymus T cells.

The V call is TRBV2, the J call TRBJ2-1; 8 bases align to TRBD1. The specimen sequenced was thymocytes. The clonotype comes from a boy under two years old with a congenital heart defect. In nucleotides, the CDR3 is TGTGCCAGCAGCACAAACGGGACAGGACTCTACAATGAGCAGTTCTTC. It translates to CASSTNGTGLYNEQFF.